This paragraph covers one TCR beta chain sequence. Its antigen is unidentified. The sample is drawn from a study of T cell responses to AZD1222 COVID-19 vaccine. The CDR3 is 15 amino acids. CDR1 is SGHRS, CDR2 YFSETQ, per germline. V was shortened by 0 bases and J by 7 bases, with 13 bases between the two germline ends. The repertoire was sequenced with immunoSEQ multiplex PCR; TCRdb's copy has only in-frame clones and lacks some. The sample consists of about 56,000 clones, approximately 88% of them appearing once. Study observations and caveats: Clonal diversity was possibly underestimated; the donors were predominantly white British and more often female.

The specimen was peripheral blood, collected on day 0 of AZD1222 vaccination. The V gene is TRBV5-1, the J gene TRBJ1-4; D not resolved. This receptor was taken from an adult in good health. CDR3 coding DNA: TGCGCCAGCAGCTTGGATGCGGAGTGGGGTGAAAAACTGTTTTTT. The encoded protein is CASSLDAEWGEKLFF.